One and the same sample provided the 10 T cell receptor beta chains below, sequenced in a study of identical twins. MiXCR was run by TCRdb on the 5' RACE reads, yielding one entry per CDR3 protein. Of under 250,000 distinct CDR3 sequences detected, roughly 7.5% appear once; the ten largest clones hold 5.4%. These data also formed part of another study, on yellow fever vaccine responses in identical twins.

The source material was CD8+ T cells sorted from blood. Receptors were obtained from a woman aged 18 to 35 in good health.

This clonotype was seen a handful of times. The V gene is TRBV4-1, the J gene TRBJ2-1; D uncertain. V was pared by 4 bases and J by 9 bases, with 13 bases between. Germline V gene data show CDR1 as MGHRA and CDR2 as YSYEKL. The CDR3 covers 13 residues. Here the CDR3 reads CASSRGEFGEQFF. The CDR3 nucleotides are TGCGCCAGCAGCCGCGGCGAGTTCGGTGAGCAGTTCTTC.

This chain uses TRBV12-3 or TRBV12-4 with TRBJ2-7, with D perhaps matching TRBD1 (7 bases). The CDR3 covers 15 residues. Trimming left V 2 bases short and J 5 bases short, with 16 bases between. DNA of the CDR3: TGTGCCAGCAGTTTACCAGGGGGGTCGTCTCACGAGCAGTACTTC. Protein: CASSLPGGSSHEQYF.

This clonotype was seen only a few times. This chain joins TRBV3-1 and TRBJ1-1; D is perhaps TRBD1 (5 bases). Between the trimmed V and J ends, which lost 0 bases and 5 bases, there was a span of 13 bases. The CDR3 has 15 amino acids. CDR1 LGHDT and CDR2 YNNKEL come from the germline V gene (reference sequence). DNA for the CDR3: TGTGCCAGCAGCCAAGAAGATCGGGGGTGGACTGAAGCTTTCTTT. Protein sequence: CASSQEDRGWTEAFF.

In its sample, this clonotype was seen a few times. The chain uses TRBV4-1 and TRBJ2-7; the D call may be TRBD1 or TRBD2 (6 bases each). The CDR3 has 15 amino acids. The germline V and J ends were trimmed by 3 bases and 3 bases, with 15 bases remaining between them. In germline, CDR1 is MGHRA, CDR2 YSYEKL. The CDR3 reads CASSQGARGSYEQYV. The CDR3 DNA reads TGCGCCAGCAGCCAGGGGGCTCGGGGGAGCTACGAGCAGTACGTC.

The chain couples TRBV15 to TRBJ2-2; possibly TRBD2 for D (6 bases). CDR1 and CDR2 (germline): LNHNV, YYDKDF (reference sequence). Trimming took off 11 bases at V and 1 base at J, with 14 bases between the two ends. The CDR3 sequence is 14 residues long. CDR3 in DNA: TGTGCCCTCGGGGGTGAACTGAACACCGGGGAGCTGTTTTTT. Translation: CALGGELNTGELFF.

Only a few counts were recorded for this clonotype. The chain combines TRBV5-4 with TRBJ2-1; TRBD2 agrees at 11 bases. This CDR3 has 15 residues. CDR1 and CDR2 from the germline V gene are SGHNT and YYREEE (reference sequence). The trim removed 3 bases at V and 3 bases at J, leaving 2 bases unmatched. Written as DNA, the CDR3 is TGTGCCAGCAGCTCGGGACTAGCGGACTACAATGAGCAGTTCTTC. As protein: CASSSGLADYNEQFF.

This sequence joins TRBV12-3 or TRBV12-4 and TRBJ2-7, with 9 bases matching TRBD2. This CDR3 contains 16 residues. With V trimmed by 7 bases and J by 6 bases, 16 bases remained unmatched. The CDR3 region is CASNTLAGRVFSEQYV. The CDR3, as DNA: TGTGCCAGCAATACCCTAGCGGGGAGAGTTTTCAGCGAGCAGTACGTC.

The genes are TRBV7-6 and TRBJ2-1, with 9 bases matching TRBD2. J gave up 3 bases and V 5 bases, and 8 bases lay outside the gene matches. The germline gives CDR1 SGHVS, CDR2 FNYEAQ. CDR3 length equals 16 residues. DNA of the CDR3: TGTGCCAGCAGCGCAGAGGCGGGAGGGAACTACAATGAGCAGTTCTTC. Its protein is CASSAEAGGNYNEQFF. Using reference TRBV7-6 and TRBJ2-1 for the parts outside the CDR3, the full variable domain is GAGVSQSPRYKVTKRGQDVALRCDPISGHVSLYWYRQALGQGPEFLTYFNYEAQQDKSGLPNDRFSAERPEGSISTLTIQRTEQRDSAMYRCASSAEAGGNYNEQFFGPGTRLTVL.

This clonotype was detected many times. The rearrangement links TRBV12-3 or TRBV12-4 to TRBJ2-1, with D uncertain. Trimming took 6 bases from V and 3 from J, leaving 6 bases between them. The CDR3 has 12 amino acids. CDR3 in amino acids: CASSPDYNEQFF. CDR3 bases: TGTGCCAGCAGCCCCGACTACAATGAGCAGTTCTTC.

In its sample, this clonotype was seen many times. CDR3 coding DNA: TGCGCCAGCAGCCAGGGGACCCAGAGCTCCTACGAGCAGTACGTC. It codes for CASSQGTQSSYEQYV. The chain has TRBV4-1 and TRBJ2-7; D could derive from TRBD1 or TRBD2 (5 bases each). V lost 3 bases and J lost 0, with 12 bases in between. CDR1 is MGHRA and CDR2 is YSYEKL in the germline V gene. This CDR3 has 15 residues.